This T cell receptor (beta chain) stems from a study of Graves' ophthalmopathy and Graves' hyperthyroidism. On the study more broadly: Before any treatment was given, at initial diagnosis, peripheral blood was collected.

Germline CDR1 reads SQVTM; CDR2 reads ANQGSEA. The CDR3 is 12 residues long. V lost 4 bases and J lost 7, with 13 bases in between. RNA transcripts provided the template for amplifying TCR beta CDR3 regions. First-round RT-PCR relied on HTBI primers, and a second-round multiplex PCR came next. TCRdb re-analysed the multiplex PCR reads in MiXCR, keeping a single row per CDR3 protein. The sample lists around 600,000 distinct CDR3 sequences, over 40% occurring once. This receptor was identified in an adult man with Graves' ophthalmopathy. Source material: peripheral blood. The gene calls are TRBV29-1 and TRBJ2-5; tentative D call: TRBD1 (5 bases). CDR3: CSVGGTLGTQYF. DNA of the CDR3: TGCAGCGTTGGGGGCACCTTGGGGACCCAGTACTTC.